What follows are 25 T cell receptor beta chains derived from one specimen sequenced in a study of vaccination and CD4 T cells after COVID-19. No antigen has been assigned to these receptors. An Oncomine TCR Beta short-read assay was used to sequence the DNA from cultured CD4+ T cells. TCRdb passed the PCR reads through MiXCR, listing each CDR3 protein once. The table has fewer than 9,000 distinct CDR3 sequences, approximately 73% seen once. This sample's treatment: approximately 10-day PBMC culture with coronavirus spike peptide pools or control peptides (ViraFEST assay). Material: CD4+ T cells from blood, cultured in vitro. These receptors all stem from a human donor who had recovered from COVID-19.

The J gene is TRBJ2-5, the V gene TRBV7-2; 10 positions agree with TRBD2. Germline lookup yields CDR1 SGHTA and CDR2 FQGNSA. The CDR3 contains 14 residues. J was trimmed by 4 bases and V by 2 bases; bases with no gene match: 1. CDR3 nucleotide sequence: TGTGCCAGCAGCTTAAGCGGGAGGGGAGAGACCCAGTACTTC. Its translation is CASSLSGRGETQYF.

This clonotype was seen more than once but under ten times. V gene TRBV6-1 combines with J gene TRBJ1-6; maybe TRBD1 (5 bases). Looked up from germline, CDR1 is MNHNS and CDR2 is SASEGT. The germline V and J ends were trimmed by 3 bases and 10 bases, with 7 bases remaining between them. The CDR3 covers 12 residues. This CDR3 reads CASSEGRSPLHF. CDR3 nucleotide sequence: TGTGCCAGCAGTGAGGGGCGGTCACCCCTCCACTTT.

In its sample, this clonotype is large. The chain uses TRBV2 and TRBJ1-6, with TRBD1 as a possible D gene (6 bases). From germline, CDR1 is SNHLY and CDR2 FYNNEI. The CDR3 has 14 residues. The V and J ends lost 7 bases and 10 bases respectively, with 17 bases between them. The CDR3 DNA is TGTGCCAGCACTTCGGCAGGGGAAAGATCACCCCTCCACTTT. Residues: CASTSAGERSPLHF.

This CDR3 is CSAIYREETQYF. CDR3 nucleotide sequence: TGCAGTGCTATCTACAGGGAAGAGACCCAGTACTTC. This rearrangement joins TRBV20-1 to TRBJ2-5; D is possibly TRBD1 (6 bases). In germline, CDR1 is DFQATT, CDR2 SNEGSKA (reference sequence). The CDR3 sequence is 12 residues long. Trimming took off 4 bases at V and 3 bases at J, with 9 bases between the two ends.

The chain carries TRBV6-1 and TRBJ1-1; 8 bases fit TRBD1. V shed 5 bases and J 2 bases; nucleotides not matched to a gene: 10. This CDR3 is 16 amino acids long. CDR1 and CDR2 from the germline V gene are MNHNS and SASEGT. The CDR3 region is CASSHVIGQGNTEAFF. For the CDR3, the DNA is TGTGCCAGCAGTCACGTAATTGGACAGGGAAACACTGAAGCTTTCTTT.

The chain combines TRBV6-1 with TRBJ1-5; no clear D gene. This CDR3 comprises 11 residues. The V and J ends lost 5 bases and 7 bases respectively, with 6 bases between them. Germline CDR1 MNHNS, CDR2 SASEGT. The CDR3 nucleotides read TGTGCCAGCAGTCGAGGACAGCCCCAGCATTTT. This gives the protein CASSRGQPQHF.

The CDR3 protein is CASSPPTGTYEQYF. CDR3 nucleotide sequence: TGTGCCAGCTCACCACCGACAGGGACCTACGAGCAGTACTTC. The chain has TRBV18 and TRBJ2-7; 7 nucleotides match TRBD1. CDR1 KGHSH and CDR2 LQKENI come from the germline V gene. The CDR3 covers 14 residues. The V gene end was trimmed by 0 bases and the J gene end by 2 bases; junction bases not matched to a gene: 1.

The rearrangement joins TRBV20-1 to TRBJ2-3, with 7 bases matching TRBD2. The germline V gene encodes CDR1 DFQATT and CDR2 SNEGSKA (reference sequence). With 0 bases clipped from V and 2 bases from J, the junction kept 8 bases outside the gene matches. This CDR3 has 16 amino acids. CDR3 sequence (DNA): TGCAGTGCTAGAGATCTGGTTACTAGCGCCACAGATACGCAGTATTTT. Its protein product is CSARDLVTSATDTQYF.

The chain has TRBV15 and TRBJ1-3; the match to TRBD1 covers 8 bases. Trimming cost V 0 bases and J 4 bases; bases outside gene matches: 8. This CDR3 is built from 17 residues. Germline-derived CDR1 and CDR2 are LNHNV and YYDKDF (reference sequence). CDR3 residues: CATSRDADRAAGNTIYF. In nucleotides, the CDR3 is TGTGCCACCAGCAGAGACGCGGACAGGGCGGCCGGAAACACCATATATTTT.

The chain joins TRBV20-1 to TRBJ2-3; tentatively, D is TRBD1 (5 bases). V was shortened by 6 bases and J by 6 bases, with 28 bases between the two germline ends. Germline CDR1 reads DFQATT; CDR2 reads SNEGSKA (reference sequence). The CDR3 runs to 17 residues. The CDR3 loop is CSAVPGLGQPSGDTQYF. The DNA for the CDR3 is TGCAGTGCCGTGCCGGGCCTAGGACAACCAAGTGGCGATACGCAGTATTTT.

The V and J genes are TRBV7-2 and TRBJ1-1; tentative D call: TRBD1 (5 bases). The CDR3 spans 14 residues. Per the germline V gene, CDR1 is SGHTA and CDR2 is FQGNSA. V dropped 3 bases and J dropped 0 bases, with 8 bases sitting between them. CDR3 sequence reads: CASSFGTVNTEAFF. In DNA form, the CDR3 reads TGTGCCAGCAGCTTCGGGACGGTGAACACTGAAGCTTTCTTT.

The chain combines TRBV7-3 with TRBJ1-1; no definite D call. This CDR3 has 14 residues. Germline V CDR1 and CDR2: SGHTA, FQGTGA. V was pared by 5 bases and J by 4 bases, with 14 bases between. The CDR3 here is CASSQGPAGTEAFF. The CDR3 DNA sequence: TGTGCCAGCAGCCAAGGACCCGCCGGCACTGAAGCTTTCTTT.

This sequence joins TRBV10-1 and TRBJ2-3, with 8 nucleotides matching TRBD2. The CDR3 loop spans 14 amino acids. Germline V gene lookup returns CDR1 WNHNN and CDR2 SYGVQD (reference sequence). V gave up 4 bases and J gave up 3 bases; unmatched junction bases: 3. CDR3 DNA: TGCGCCAGCAGTGTGACTAGCGATACAGATACGCAGTATTTT. This codes for CASSVTSDTDTQYF.

This clonotype has only one observation. The chain recombines TRBV12-3 or TRBV12-4 with TRBJ1-6; 8 bases agree with TRBD1. The ends lost 7 bases at V and 9 bases at J; junction bases unmatched: 11. This CDR3 has 15 residues. CDR3 sequence reads: CASTGTGGGGSPLHF. The CDR3 DNA is TGTGCCAGCACCGGCACAGGGGGAGGGGGTTCACCCCTCCACTTT.

The V gene is TRBV7-8, the J gene TRBJ2-4, with D perhaps TRBD2 (5 bases). The CDR3 is made up of 14 amino acids. Trimming removed 4 bases at V and 1 base at J, with 8 bases between. Germline values: CDR1 SGHVS, CDR2 FQNEAQ. Here the CDR3 DNA reads TGTGCCAGCAGCTACGGGGTGGCCAAAAACATTCAGTACTTC. It translates to CASSYGVAKNIQYF.

The gene calls are TRBV6-5 and TRBJ2-7; D is ambiguous. Between the trimmed V and J ends, which lost 4 bases and 2 bases, there was a span of 12 bases. The CDR3 totals 14 residues. Germline V gene lookup returns CDR1 MNHEY and CDR2 SVGAGI. The DNA of the CDR3 is TGTGCCAGCAGTTTCAACAGATCTCCCTACGAGCAGTACTTC. It codes for CASSFNRSPYEQYF.

The chain links TRBV28 to TRBJ2-7; weak D call: TRBD2 (5 bases). The V gene's germline CDR1 is MDHEN and CDR2 SYDVKM. CDR3 size: 12 residues. The V gene lost 6 bases and the J gene lost 6 bases, with 12 bases spanning the gap. CDR3 nucleotide sequence: TGTGCCAGCAGGCTCCTAGAGGGCGAGCAGTACTTC. Protein: CASRLLEGEQYF.

DNA of the CDR3: TGTGCCTGGGCGAGGGGACAGCCTGAAGCTTTCTTT. Translation gives CAWARGQPEAFF. The gene calls are TRBV30 and TRBJ1-1; TRBD1 agrees at 7 bases. V lost 5 bases and J lost 6; bases outside the gene matches: 6. This CDR3 has 12 residues. Germline-derived CDR1 and CDR2 are GTSNPN and SVGIG (reference sequence).

The chain combines TRBV7-8 with TRBJ1-2; TRBD1 agrees at 7 bases. CDR1 and CDR2 (germline): SGHVS, FQNEAQ. The CDR3 runs to 16 residues. The trim removed 5 bases at V and 7 bases at J, leaving 16 bases unmatched. DNA for the CDR3: TGTGCCAGCAGCCGCCGGGGGGGACAGCAGCGCTCTGGCTACACCTTC. Protein sequence: CASSRRGGQQRSGYTF.

J is TRBJ1-3 and V is TRBV6-1; unclear D gene. Germline-derived CDR1 and CDR2 are MNHNS and SASEGT. The CDR3 covers 16 residues. V was pared by 6 bases and J by 0 bases, with 15 bases between. For the CDR3, the DNA is TGTGCCAGCAGCCGGGCCACGCCGTACTCTGGAAACACCATATATTTT. Protein sequence: CASSRATPYSGNTIYF.

The chain uses TRBV6-1 and TRBJ2-7; D perhaps matches TRBD1 (6 bases). This CDR3 has 16 residues. The germline V and J ends were trimmed by 0 bases and 3 bases, with 15 bases remaining between them. Germline loops: CDR1 MNHNS, CDR2 SASEGT. The CDR3 DNA reads as TGTGCCAGCAGTGAAGCTTTCCAGGGGATTTACTACGAGCAGTACTTC. This gives the protein CASSEAFQGIYYEQYF.

The CDR3 DNA follows: TGTGCCACCACTCCGGGGGATCAGCCCCAGCATTTT. This codes for CATTPGDQPQHF. This chain joins TRBV6-1 and TRBJ1-5; a possible D gene is TRBD1 (5 bases). V was cut by 10 bases and J by 5 bases, with 12 bases left in between. Germline lookup yields CDR1 MNHNS and CDR2 SASEGT. This CDR3 region has 12 residues.

The chain carries TRBV15 and TRBJ2-2; TRBD1 agrees at 9 bases. The CDR3 has 17 amino acids. The ends lost 0 bases at V and 5 bases at J; junction bases unmatched: 7. Germline lookup yields CDR1 LNHNV and CDR2 YYDKDF (reference sequence). The CDR3 here is CATSREIRQGGTGELFF. In DNA, the CDR3 is TGTGCCACCAGCAGAGAGATTAGACAGGGGGGAACCGGGGAGCTGTTTTTT.

This clonotype was seen only a few times. The rearrangement links TRBV6-5 to TRBJ2-3; TRBD2 matches 9 bases. Germline lookup yields CDR1 MNHEY and CDR2 SVGAGI. V shed 2 bases and J 0 bases; nucleotides not matched to a gene: 9. This CDR3 comprises 18 residues. CDR3 in DNA: TGTGCCAGCAGTTACGCGGGGGGGGCCCGTCGGAGCACAGATACGCAGTATTTT. This sequence encodes CASSYAGGARRSTDTQYF.

The chain joins TRBV4-1 to TRBJ1-3; no definite D call. This CDR3 is built from 13 residues. Germline V lookup: CDR1 MGHRA, CDR2 YSYEKL. Between the trimmed V and J ends, which lost 0 bases and 9 bases, there was a span of 9 bases. CDR3 in DNA: TGCGCCAGCAGCCAAGAATTCGGACGCACCATATATTTT. Protein sequence: CASSQEFGRTIYF.